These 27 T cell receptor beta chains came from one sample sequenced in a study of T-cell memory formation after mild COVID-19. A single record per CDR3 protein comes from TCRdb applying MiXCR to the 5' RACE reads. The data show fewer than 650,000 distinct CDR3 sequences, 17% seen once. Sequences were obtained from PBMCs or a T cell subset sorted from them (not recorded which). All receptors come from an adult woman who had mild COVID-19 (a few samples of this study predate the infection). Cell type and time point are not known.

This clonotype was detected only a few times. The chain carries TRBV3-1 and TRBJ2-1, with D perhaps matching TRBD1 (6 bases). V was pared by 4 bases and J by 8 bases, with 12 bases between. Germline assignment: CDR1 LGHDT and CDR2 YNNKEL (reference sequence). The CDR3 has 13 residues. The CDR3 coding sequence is TGTGCCAGCAGCCTCCCAGGGGTGGATGAGCAGTTCTTC. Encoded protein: CASSLPGVDEQFF.

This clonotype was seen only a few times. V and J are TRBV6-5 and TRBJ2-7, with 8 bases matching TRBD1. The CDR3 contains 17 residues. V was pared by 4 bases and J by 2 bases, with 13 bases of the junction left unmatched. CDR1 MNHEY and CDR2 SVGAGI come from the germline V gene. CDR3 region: CASSFSYGQGPTYEQYF. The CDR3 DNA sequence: TGTGCCAGCAGTTTCAGCTACGGACAGGGCCCTACCTACGAGCAGTACTTC.

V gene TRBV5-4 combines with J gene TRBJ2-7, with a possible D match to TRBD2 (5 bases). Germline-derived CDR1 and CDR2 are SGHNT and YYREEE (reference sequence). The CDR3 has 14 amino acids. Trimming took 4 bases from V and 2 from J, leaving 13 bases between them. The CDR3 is CASSQTGIPYEQYF. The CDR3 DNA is TGTGCCAGCAGCCAAACCGGGATCCCCTACGAGCAGTACTTC.

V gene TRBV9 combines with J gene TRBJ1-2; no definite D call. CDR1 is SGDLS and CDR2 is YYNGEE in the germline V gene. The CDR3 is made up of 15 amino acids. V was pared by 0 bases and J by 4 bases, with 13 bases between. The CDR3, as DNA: TGTGCCAGCAGCGTAGGTGGCAGCGGTGTCTATGGCTACACCTTC. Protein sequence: CASSVGGSGVYGYTF.

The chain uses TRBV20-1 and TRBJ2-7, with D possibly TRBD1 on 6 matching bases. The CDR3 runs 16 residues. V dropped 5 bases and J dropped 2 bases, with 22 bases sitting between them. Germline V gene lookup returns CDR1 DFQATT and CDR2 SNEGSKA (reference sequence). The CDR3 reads CSARTQLRGSPYEQYF. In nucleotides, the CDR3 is TGCAGTGCTCGAACCCAACTCAGGGGCTCACCCTACGAGCAGTACTTC.

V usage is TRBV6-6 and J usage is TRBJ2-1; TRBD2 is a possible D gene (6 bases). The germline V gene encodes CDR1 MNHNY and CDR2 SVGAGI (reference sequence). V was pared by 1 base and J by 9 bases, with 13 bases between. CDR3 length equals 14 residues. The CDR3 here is CASSYYGSRGEQFF. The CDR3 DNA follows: TGTGCCAGCAGTTACTACGGGAGTCGCGGTGAGCAGTTCTTC.

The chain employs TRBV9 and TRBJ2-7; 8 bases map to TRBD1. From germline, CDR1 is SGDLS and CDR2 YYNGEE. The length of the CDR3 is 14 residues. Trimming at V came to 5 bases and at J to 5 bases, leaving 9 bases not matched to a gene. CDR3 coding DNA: TGTGCCAGCAGTCGGCAGGGGGCAAACCACGAGCAGTACTTC. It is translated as CASSRQGANHEQYF.

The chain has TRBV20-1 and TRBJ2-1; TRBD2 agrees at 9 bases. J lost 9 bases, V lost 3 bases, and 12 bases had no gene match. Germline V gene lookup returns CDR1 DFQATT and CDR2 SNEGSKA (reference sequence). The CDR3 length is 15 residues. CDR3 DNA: TGCAGTGCTAGCTCCCAGCCAGCGGGAGGCGGTGAGCAGTTCTTC. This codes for CSASSQPAGGGEQFF.

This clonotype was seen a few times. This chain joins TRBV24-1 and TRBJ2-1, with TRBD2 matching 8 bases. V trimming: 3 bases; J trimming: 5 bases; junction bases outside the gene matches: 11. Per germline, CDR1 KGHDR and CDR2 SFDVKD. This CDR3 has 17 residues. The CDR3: CATSDPPLAGKDNEQFF. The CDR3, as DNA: TGTGCCACCAGTGATCCCCCTCTAGCGGGTAAGGACAATGAGCAGTTCTTC.

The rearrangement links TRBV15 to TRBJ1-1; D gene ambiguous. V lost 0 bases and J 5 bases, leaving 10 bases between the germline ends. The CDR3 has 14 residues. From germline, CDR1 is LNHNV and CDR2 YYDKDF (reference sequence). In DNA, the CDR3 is TGTGCCACCAGCAGAGATACGGATGTGACTGAAGCTTTCTTT. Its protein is CATSRDTDVTEAFF.

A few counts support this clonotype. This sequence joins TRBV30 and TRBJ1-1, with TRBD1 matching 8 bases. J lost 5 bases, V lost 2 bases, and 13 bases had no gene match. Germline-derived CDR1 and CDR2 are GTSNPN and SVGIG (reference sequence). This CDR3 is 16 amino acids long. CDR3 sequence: CAWSRGARTGSTEAFF. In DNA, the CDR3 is TGTGCCTGGAGTCGCGGGGCCAGGACAGGGTCAACTGAAGCTTTCTTT.

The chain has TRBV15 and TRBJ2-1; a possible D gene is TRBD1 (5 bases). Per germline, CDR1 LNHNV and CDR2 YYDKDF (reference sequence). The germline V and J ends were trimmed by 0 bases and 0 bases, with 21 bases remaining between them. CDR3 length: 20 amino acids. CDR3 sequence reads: CATSRDVQDGFFSSYNEQFF. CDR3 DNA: TGTGCCACCAGCAGAGACGTACAGGACGGATTCTTTAGCTCCTACAATGAGCAGTTCTTC.

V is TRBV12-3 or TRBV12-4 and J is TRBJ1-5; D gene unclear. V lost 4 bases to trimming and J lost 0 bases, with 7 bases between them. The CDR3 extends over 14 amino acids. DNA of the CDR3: TGTGCCAGCAGTTCTAGCAGTAGCAATCAGCCCCAGCATTTT. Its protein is CASSSSSSNQPQHF.

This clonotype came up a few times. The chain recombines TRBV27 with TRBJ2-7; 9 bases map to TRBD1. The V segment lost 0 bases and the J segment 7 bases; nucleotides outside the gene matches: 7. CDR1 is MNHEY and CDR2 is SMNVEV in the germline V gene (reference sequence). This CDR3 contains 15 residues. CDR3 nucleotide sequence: TGTGCCAGCAGTTTATCGGGACAGGGTGTAGGGGAGCAGTACTTC. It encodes CASSLSGQGVGEQYF.

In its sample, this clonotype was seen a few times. The CDR3 bases are TGTGCCAGCAGTGGCAAACAGAAGTCCTATGGCTACACCTTC. Protein sequence: CASSGKQKSYGYTF. This rearrangement joins TRBV6-5 to TRBJ1-2; D unclear. The germline gives CDR1 MNHEY, CDR2 SVGAGI. The CDR3 is made up of 14 amino acids. V was pared by 5 bases and J by 4 bases, with 14 bases between.

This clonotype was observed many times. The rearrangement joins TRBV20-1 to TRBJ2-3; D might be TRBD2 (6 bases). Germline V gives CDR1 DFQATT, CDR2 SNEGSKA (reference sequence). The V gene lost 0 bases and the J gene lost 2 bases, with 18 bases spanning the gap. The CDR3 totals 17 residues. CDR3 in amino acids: CSARDATRPPNTDTQYF. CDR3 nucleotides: TGCAGTGCTAGAGATGCGACTAGGCCTCCCAACACAGATACGCAGTATTTT.

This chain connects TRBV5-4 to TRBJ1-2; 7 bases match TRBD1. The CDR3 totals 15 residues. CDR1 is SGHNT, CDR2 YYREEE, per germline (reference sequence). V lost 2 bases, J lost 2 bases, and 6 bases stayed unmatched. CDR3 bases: TGTGCCAGCAGCTTTACCCTGGGACAGAACTATGGCTACACCTTC. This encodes CASSFTLGQNYGYTF.

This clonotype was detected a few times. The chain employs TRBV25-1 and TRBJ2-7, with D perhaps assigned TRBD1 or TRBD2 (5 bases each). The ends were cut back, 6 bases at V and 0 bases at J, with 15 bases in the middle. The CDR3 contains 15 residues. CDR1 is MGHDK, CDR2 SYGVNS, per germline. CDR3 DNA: TGTGCCAGCAGCTCCCGGGGCCTCCACTCCTACGAGCAGTACTTC. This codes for CASSSRGLHSYEQYF.

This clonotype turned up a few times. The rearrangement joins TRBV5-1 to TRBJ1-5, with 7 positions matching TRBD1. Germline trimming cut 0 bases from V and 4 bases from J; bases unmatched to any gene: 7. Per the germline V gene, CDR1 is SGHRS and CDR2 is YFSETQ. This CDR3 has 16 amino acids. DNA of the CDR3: TGCGCCAGCAGCTTGGCCGGGCCAGGGGGGAATCAGCCCCAGCATTTT. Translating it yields CASSLAGPGGNQPQHF.

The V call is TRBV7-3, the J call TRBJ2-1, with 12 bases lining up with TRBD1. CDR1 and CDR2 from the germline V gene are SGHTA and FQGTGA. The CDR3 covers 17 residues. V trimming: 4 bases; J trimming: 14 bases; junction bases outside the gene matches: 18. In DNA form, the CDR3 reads TGTGCCAGCAGCTCATCTGGGACAGGGGGCCTAGTAATGGAGAAGTTCTTC. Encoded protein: CASSSSGTGGLVMEKFF.

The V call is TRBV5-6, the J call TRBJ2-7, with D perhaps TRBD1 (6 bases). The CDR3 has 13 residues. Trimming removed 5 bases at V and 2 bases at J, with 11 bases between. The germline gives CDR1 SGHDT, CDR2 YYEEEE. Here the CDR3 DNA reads TGTGCCAGCAGTTCAGGGGCGGCCTACGAGCAGTACTTC. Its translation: CASSSGAAYEQYF.

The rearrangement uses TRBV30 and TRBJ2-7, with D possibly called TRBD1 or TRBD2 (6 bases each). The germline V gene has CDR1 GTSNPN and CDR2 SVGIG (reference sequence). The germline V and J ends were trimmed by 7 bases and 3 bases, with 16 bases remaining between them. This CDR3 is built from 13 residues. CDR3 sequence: CASGVGGRYEQYF. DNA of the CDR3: TGTGCCTCAGGGGTGGGGGGCCGCTACGAGCAGTACTTC. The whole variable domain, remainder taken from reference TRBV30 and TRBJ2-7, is SQTIHQWPATLVQPVGSPLSLECTVEGTSNPNLYWYRQAAGRGLQLLFYSVGIGQISSEVPQNLSASRPQDRQFILSSKKLLLSDSGFYLCASGVGGRYEQYFGPGTRLTVT.

The CDR3 loop is CSAPPQGGTSGGPQYF. The CDR3 DNA reads TGCAGTGCTCCTCCCCAGGGGGGGACTAGCGGGGGGCCCCAGTACTTC. This rearrangement joins TRBV20-1 to TRBJ2-5, with 15 positions matching TRBD2. The CDR3 spans 16 residues. Trimming took 5 bases from V and 9 from J; bases not matched to a gene: 13. The germline V gene has CDR1 DFQATT and CDR2 SNEGSKA (reference sequence).

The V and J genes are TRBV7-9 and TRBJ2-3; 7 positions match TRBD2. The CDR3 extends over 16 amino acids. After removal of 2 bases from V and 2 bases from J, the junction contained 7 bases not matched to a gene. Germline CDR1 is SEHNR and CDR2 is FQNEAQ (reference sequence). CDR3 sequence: CASSLYGLADTDTQYF. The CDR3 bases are TGTGCCAGCAGCTTATACGGTCTAGCGGACACAGATACGCAGTATTTT.

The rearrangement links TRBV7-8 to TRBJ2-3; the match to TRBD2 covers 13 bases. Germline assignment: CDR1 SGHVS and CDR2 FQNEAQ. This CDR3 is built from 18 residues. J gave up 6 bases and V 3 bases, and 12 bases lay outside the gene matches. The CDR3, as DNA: TGTGCCAGCAGCTTCGATTCCGGGACTAGCGGGGCCGGGGATACGCAGTATTTT. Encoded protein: CASSFDSGTSGAGDTQYF.

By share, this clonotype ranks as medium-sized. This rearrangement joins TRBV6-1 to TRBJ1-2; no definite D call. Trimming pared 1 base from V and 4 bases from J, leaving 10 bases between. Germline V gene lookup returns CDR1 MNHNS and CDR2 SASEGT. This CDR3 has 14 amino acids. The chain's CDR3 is CASSEESWLYGYTF. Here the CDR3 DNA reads TGTGCCAGCAGTGAAGAGAGTTGGCTCTATGGCTACACCTTC.

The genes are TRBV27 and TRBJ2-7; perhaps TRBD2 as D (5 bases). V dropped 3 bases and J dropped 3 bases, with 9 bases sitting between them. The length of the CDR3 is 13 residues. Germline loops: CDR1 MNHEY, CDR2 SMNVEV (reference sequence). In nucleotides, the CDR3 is TGTGCCAGCAGTTTGTCGGGATTCTACGAGCAGTACTTC. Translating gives CASSLSGFYEQYF.